This T cell receptor beta chain was sequenced during a study of CD8 T cells in ankylosing spondylitis (dated by TCRdb to 2015 to 2018). With respect to the entire study: The study profiled T cell receptor beta repertoires in healthy donors and ankylosing spondylitis patients to find disease-linked TCR variants. Peripheral blood was sampled, and synovial fluid was additionally collected from ankylosing spondylitis patients. The full study cohort was made up of 25 to 30 ankylosing spondylitis patients and fewer than 120 healthy donors. The full study reports these points: Some of the motif variants had been reported before in the synovial fluid and blood of reactive arthritis patients, a finding that suggests common disease-initiation mechanisms. The disease-linked clones showed a CD8+ phenotype and occurred at relatively low frequencies in peripheral blood. A TCR beta motif of 8 or 9 highly homologous amino acid variants appeared characteristic of blood from ankylosing spondylitis patients. The disease-linked clones were reported to be significantly enriched in matched synovial fluid samples from ankylosing spondylitis patients.

Sequencer: Illumina HiSeq 2500. Quantitative 5'-RACE with molecular barcodes was the method used to prepare the TCR beta libraries. The original pipeline was this. Disease-linked TCR variants were identified with a new computational method built on a probabilistic model of VDJ rearrangement. TCRdb took the public reads, trimmed them with fastp at Q25, ran MiXCR for clone calling and kept in-frame beta chains. Entries are consolidated by CDR3 protein sequence, retaining the most common genes and DNA. TCRdb, rather than the study authors, made the V and J calls. This sample is represented by some 130,000 distinct CDR3 sequences; roughly 6.6% of them were singletons. The biggest ten clones account for approximately 13% of the sample. This clonotype has only a few counts. The clone's antigen remains unknown. No base quality values were provided; no much bigger clone lies one nucleotide off. The CDR3 holds 18 amino acids from the cysteine to the phenylalanine. Left in the record is the CDR3 DNA by itself, 54 bases read in frame from the first base. V is cut back by 0 bases and J by 1 base, with 7 bases in the junction unmatched. Sequences SGHKS (CDR1) and YYEKEE (CDR2) are obtained from the germline V gene (reference sequence).

The sample comprised blood, either unsorted or a sorted T cell fraction (not recorded which). The sequence links TRBV5-5 to TRBJ2-3, and TRBD2 matches 11 of the central bases. The clonotype comes from a female donor with ankylosing spondylitis or in good health (not recorded which). The CDR3 region reads CASSLAPISGGGTDTQYF. The sequenced DNA: TGTGCCAGCAGCTTGGCCCCGATTAGCGGGGGGGGCACAGATACGCAGTATTTT.